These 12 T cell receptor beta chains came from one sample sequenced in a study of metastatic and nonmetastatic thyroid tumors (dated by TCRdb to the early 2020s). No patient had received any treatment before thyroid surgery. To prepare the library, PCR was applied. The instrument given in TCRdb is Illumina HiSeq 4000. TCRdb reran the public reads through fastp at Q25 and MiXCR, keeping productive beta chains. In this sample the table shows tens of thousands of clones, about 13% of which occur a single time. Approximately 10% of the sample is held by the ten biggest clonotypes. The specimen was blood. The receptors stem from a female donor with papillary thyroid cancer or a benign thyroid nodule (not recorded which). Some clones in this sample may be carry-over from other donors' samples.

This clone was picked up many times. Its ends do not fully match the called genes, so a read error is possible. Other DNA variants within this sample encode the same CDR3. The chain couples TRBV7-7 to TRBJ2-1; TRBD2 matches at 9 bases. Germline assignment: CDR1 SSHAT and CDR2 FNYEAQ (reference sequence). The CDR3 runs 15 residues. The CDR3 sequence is CASSLNSGGYNEQFF. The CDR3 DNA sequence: TGTGCTAGCAGCTTAAATAGCGGGGGATACAATGAGCAGTTCTTC.

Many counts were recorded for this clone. The CDR3 DNA reads TGTGCCAGCAGGCCGGACAGGGAAAATGAAAAACTGTTTTTT. Amino acid sequence: CASRPDRENEKLFF. J is TRBJ1-4 and V is TRBV12-3 or TRBV12-4, with TRBD1 matching 8 bases. V lost 6 bases to trimming and J lost 5 bases; unmatched junction nucleotides: 5. The CDR3 is made up of 14 amino acids.

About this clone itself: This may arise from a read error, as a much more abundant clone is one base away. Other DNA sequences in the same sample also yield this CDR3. The CDR3 region has the DNA TGTGCCAGCAGCCCAACCCGGCTTCGGGATACGCAGTATTTT. This sequence encodes CASSPTRLRDTQYF. The rearrangement uses TRBV9 and TRBJ2-3; no firm D call. With 4 bases removed from V and 6 bases from J, the gap between germline ends came to 15 bases. CDR3 length: 14 amino acids. Germline V lookup: CDR1 SGDLS, CDR2 YYNGEE.

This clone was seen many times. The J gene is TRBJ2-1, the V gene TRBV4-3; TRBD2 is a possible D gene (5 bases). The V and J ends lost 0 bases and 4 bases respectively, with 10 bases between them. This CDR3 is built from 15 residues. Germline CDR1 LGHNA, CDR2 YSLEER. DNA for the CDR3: TGCGCCAGCAGCCAAGATACGGGAACATACAATGAGCAGTTCTTC. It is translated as CASSQDTGTYNEQFF.

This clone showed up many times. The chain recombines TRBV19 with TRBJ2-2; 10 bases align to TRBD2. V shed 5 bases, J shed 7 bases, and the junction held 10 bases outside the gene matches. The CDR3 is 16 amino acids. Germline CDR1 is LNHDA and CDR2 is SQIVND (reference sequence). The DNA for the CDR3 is TGTGCCAGTAGTCCCATAGCGGGAGGAATCATCGGGGAGCTGTTTTTT. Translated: CASSPIAGGIIGELFF.

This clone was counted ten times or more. CDR3 protein: CAWSVLSGAAFF. Here the CDR3 DNA reads TGTGCCTGGAGTGTATTGTCGGGCGCAGCTTTCTTT. This rearrangement joins TRBV30 to TRBJ1-1; D is uncertain. Germline V gene data show CDR1 as GTSNPN and CDR2 as SVGIG (reference sequence). The V end lost 0 bases, the J end lost 10 bases, and 12 bases lay between the germline ends. The CDR3 runs 12 residues.

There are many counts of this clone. CDR3 in amino acids: CASVARGENTGELFF. The CDR3 nucleotides are TGTGCCAGCGTGGCCCGGGGGGAAAACACCGGGGAGCTGTTTTTT. The chain is built from TRBV2 and TRBJ2-2; 7 bases map to TRBD2. The CDR3 spans 15 residues. CDR1 SNHLY and CDR2 FYNNEI come from the germline V gene. The J segment lost 2 bases and the V segment lost 8 bases, leaving 8 bases of the junction unmatched.

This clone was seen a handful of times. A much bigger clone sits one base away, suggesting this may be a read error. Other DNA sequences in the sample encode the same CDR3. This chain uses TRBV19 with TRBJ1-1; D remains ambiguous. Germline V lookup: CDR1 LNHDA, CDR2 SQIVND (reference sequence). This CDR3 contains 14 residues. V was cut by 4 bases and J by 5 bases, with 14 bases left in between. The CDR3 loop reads CASSSDTGLTEAFF. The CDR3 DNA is TGTGCCAGTAGTAGCGATACGGGGTTGACTGAAGCTTTCTTT.

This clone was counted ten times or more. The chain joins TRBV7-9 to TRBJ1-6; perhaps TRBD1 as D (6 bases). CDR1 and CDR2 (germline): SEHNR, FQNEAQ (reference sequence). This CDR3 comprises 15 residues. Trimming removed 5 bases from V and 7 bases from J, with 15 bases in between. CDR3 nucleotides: TGTGCCAGCAGCCTATCGGACAGTTCGAATTCACCCCTCCACTTT. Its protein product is CASSLSDSSNSPLHF.

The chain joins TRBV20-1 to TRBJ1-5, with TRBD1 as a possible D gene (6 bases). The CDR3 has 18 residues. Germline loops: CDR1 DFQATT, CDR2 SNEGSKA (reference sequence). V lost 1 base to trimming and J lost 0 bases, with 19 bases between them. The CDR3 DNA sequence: TGCAGTGCTAGAGTGTCCGGGGGGACATGCTATAGCAATCAGCCCCAGCATTTT. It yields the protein CSARVSGGTCYSNQPQHF.

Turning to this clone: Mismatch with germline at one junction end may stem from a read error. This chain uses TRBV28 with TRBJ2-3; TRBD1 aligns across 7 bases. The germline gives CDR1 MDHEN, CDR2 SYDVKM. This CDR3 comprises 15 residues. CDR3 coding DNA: TGTGCCAGCATTTTTGGGCAGGGGGTAAAAGATACTCAGTATTTT. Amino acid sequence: CASIFGQGVKDTQYF.

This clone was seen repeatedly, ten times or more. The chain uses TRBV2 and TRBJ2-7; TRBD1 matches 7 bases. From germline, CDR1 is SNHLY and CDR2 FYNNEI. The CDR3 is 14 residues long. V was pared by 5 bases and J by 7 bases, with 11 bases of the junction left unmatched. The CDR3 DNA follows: TGTGCCAGCAGTCCACCTCCGACAGGGCTTGAGCAGTACTTC. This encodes CASSPPPTGLEQYF.